This is a list of T cell receptor beta chains from one sample in a study of CD8 T cells in ankylosing spondylitis. TCRdb recomputed calls from the 5' RACE reads with MiXCR, one row per CDR3 protein. The table has hundreds of thousands of distinct CDR3 sequences, 10% to 15% seen once. Sequencing input: blood, either unsorted or a sorted T cell fraction (not recorded which). The receptor source for this set is a male donor with ankylosing spondylitis. Each CDR3 is given with its conserved first and last residue. Each record gives: D gene, CDR3 length, J gene, V gene, clone size, CDR3 protein, CDR3 DNA. D genes are given only for firm matches. A clone size is listed for some rows: how often the clone was seen (once, few, many), or a class if it is expanded.

NA 15 TRBJ1-5 TRBV5-1 NA CASRGTPNSNQPQHF TGCGCCAGCAGGGGGACACCGAATAGCAATCAGCCCCAGCATTTT
TRBD1 14 TRBJ2-7 TRBV7-9 NA CASSFSYGTESLSF TGTGCCAGCAGCTTTTCTTACGGGACAGAATCCTTGAGTTTC
NA 14 TRBJ2-7 TRBV20-1 NA CSARGRRSYYEQYF TGCAGTGCCCGGGGGCGGCGGTCTTACTACGAGCAGTACTTC
NA 14 TRBJ2-1 TRBV20-1 few CSARSGQADNEQFF TGCAGTGCTAGATCCGGTCAGGCGGACAATGAGCAGTTCTTC
NA 15 TRBJ2-7 TRBV6-1 few CASSTGTSSTYEQYF TGTGCCAGCAGTACCGGGACCTCGAGTACCTACGAGCAGTACTTC
TRBD1 14 TRBJ2-7 TRBV5-1 few CASSNRDRDHEQYF TGCGCCAGCAGCAACCGGGACAGGGACCACGAGCAGTACTTC
NA 13 TRBJ2-5 TRBV2 few CASSELGTGTQYF TGTGCCAGCAGTGAACTTGGCACGGGGACCCAGTACTTC
NA 13 TRBJ2-2 TRBV5-1 NA CASISKNTGELFF TGCGCCAGCATTTCCAAGAACACCGGGGAGCTGTTTTTT
NA 13 TRBJ2-5 TRBV5-1 few CASSFRGTETQYF TGCGCCAGCAGCTTCAGGGGAACTGAGACCCAGTACTTC
TRBD2 15 TRBJ2-5 TRBV20-1 many CSARDPSGSGETQYF TGCAGTGCTAGAGATCCTAGCGGGAGTGGGGAGACCCAGTACTTC
NA 13 TRBJ2-1 TRBV18 few CASSLSGVYEQFF TGTGCCAGCTCACTATCGGGAGTGTATGAGCAGTTCTTC
TRBD2 16 TRBJ2-1 TRBV5-1 many CASSPFRSGGDNEQFF TGCGCCAGCAGCCCCTTCAGGAGCGGGGGGGACAATGAGCAGTTCTTC
NA 14 TRBJ2-7 TRBV15 few CATSRDRGIYEQYF TGTGCCACCAGCAGAGATCGGGGTATATACGAGCAGTACTTC
NA 13 TRBJ2-1 TRBV7-8 NA CASSSDPFNEQFF TGTGCCAGCAGCTCTGACCCCTTCAATGAGCAGTTCTTC
NA 14 TRBJ2-2 TRBV5-1 NA CASREGQNTGELFF TGCGCCAGCAGAGAGGGACAGAACACCGGGGAGCTGTTTTTT
NA 15 TRBJ1-2 TRBV5-1 NA CASSLAQADTYGYTF TGCGCCAGCAGCTTGGCCCAGGCAGACACTTATGGCTACACCTTC
NA 15 TRBJ2-7 TRBV3-1 NA CASSHRTEGRNEQYF TGTGCCAGCAGCCACCGGACAGAGGGGCGCAACGAGCAGTACTTC
NA 15 TRBJ1-5 TRBV20-1 NA CSARVQGGGAQPQHF TGCAGTGCTAGAGTACAGGGTGGGGGTGCTCAGCCCCAGCATTTT
NA 14 TRBJ2-4 TRBV20-1 many CSVPQGNGENIQYF TGCAGTGTCCCACAGGGTAACGGTGAGAACATTCAGTACTTC